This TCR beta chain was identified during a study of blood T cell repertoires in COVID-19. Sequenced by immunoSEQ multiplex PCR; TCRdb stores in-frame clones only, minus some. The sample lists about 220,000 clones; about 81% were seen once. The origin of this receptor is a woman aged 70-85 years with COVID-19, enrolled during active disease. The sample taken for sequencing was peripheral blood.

CDR3 region: CASSLQSGSGGYTF. The CDR3 nucleotides are TGTGCCAGCAGTTTACAGTCGGGGAGTGGTGGCTACACCTTC. V is TRBV28 and J is TRBJ1-2, with D hard to call. Trimming removed 2 bases at V and 7 bases at J, with 14 bases between. This CDR3 contains 14 residues. Germline loops: CDR1 MDHEN, CDR2 SYDVKM.